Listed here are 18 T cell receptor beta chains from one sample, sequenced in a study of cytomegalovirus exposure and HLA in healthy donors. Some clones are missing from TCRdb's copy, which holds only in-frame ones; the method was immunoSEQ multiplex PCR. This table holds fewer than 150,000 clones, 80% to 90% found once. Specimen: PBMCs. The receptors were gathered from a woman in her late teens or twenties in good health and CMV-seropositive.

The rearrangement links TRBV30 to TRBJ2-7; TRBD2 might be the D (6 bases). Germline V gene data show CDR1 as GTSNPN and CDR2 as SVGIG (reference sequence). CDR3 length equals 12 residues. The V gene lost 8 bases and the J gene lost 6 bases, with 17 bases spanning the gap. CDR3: CAGGRLAVEQYF. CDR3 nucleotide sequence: TGTGCCGGAGGGAGGCTAGCTGTCGAGCAGTACTTC.

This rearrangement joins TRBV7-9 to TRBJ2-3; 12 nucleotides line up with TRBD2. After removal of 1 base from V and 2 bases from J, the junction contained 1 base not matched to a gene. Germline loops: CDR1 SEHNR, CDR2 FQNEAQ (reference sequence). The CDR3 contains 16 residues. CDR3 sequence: CASSLGLAGDTDTQYF. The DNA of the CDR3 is TGTGCCAGCAGCTTAGGACTAGCGGGAGACACAGATACGCAGTATTTT.

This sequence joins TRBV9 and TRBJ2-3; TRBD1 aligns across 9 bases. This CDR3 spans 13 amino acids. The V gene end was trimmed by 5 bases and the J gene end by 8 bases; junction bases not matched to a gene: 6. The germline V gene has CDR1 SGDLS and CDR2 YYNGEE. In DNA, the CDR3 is TGTGCCAGCAGTAATACAGGGGGCGGTACGCAGTATTTT. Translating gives CASSNTGGGTQYF.

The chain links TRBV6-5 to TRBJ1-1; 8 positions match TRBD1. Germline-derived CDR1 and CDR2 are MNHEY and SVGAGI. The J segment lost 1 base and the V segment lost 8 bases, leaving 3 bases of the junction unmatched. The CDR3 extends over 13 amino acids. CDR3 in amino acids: CASRDRGNTEAFF. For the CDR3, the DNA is TGTGCCAGCCGAGACAGGGGGAACACTGAAGCTTTCTTT.

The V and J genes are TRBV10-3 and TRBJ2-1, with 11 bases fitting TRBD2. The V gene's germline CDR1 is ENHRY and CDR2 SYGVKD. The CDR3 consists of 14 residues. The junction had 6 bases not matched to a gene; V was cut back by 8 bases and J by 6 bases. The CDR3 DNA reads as TGTGCCATCTCCCTAGCGGGGGGCCCCAATGAGCAGTTCTTC. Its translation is CAISLAGGPNEQFF.

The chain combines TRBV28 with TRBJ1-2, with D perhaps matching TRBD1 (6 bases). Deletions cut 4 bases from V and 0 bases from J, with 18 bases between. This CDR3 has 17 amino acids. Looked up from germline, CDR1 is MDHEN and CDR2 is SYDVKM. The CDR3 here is CASSSHWGPNSNYGYTF. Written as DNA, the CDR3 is TGTGCCAGCAGTTCTCATTGGGGGCCAAACTCTAACTATGGCTACACCTTC.

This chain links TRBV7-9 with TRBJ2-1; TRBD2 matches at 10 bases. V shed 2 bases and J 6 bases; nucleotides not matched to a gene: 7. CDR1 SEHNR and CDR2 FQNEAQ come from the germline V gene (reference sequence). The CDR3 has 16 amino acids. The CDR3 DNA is TGTGCCAGCAGCTTAAAGAGACTAGCGGGTTTCAATGAGCAGTTCTTC. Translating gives CASSLKRLAGFNEQFF.

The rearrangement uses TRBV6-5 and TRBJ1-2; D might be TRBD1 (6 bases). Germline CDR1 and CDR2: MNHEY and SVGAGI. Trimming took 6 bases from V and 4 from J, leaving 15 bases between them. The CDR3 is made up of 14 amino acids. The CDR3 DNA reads TGTGCCAGCAGCCAAGCGGGGGGCAGCTATGGCTACACCTTC. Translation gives CASSQAGGSYGYTF.

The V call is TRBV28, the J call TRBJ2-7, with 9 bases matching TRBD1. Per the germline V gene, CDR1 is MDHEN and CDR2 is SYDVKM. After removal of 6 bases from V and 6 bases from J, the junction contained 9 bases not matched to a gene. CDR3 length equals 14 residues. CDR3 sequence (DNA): TGTGCCAGCAGGATGTTACAGGGGGCAGCCGAGCAGTACTTC. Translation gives CASRMLQGAAEQYF.

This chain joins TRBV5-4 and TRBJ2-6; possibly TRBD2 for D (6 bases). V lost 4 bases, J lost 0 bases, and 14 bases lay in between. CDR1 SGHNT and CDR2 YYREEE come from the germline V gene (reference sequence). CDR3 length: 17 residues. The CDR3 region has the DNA TGTGCCAGCAGCATTACGGGACTGAACTCTGGGGCCAACGTCCTGACTTTC. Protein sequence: CASSITGLNSGANVLTF.

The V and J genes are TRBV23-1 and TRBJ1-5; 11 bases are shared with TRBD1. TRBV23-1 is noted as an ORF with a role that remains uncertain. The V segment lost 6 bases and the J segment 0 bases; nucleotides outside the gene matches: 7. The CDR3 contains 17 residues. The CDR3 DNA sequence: TGCGCCAGCAGCCTCGGACAGGGGGCACATAGCAATCAGCCCCAGCATTTT. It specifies CASSLGQGAHSNQPQHF.

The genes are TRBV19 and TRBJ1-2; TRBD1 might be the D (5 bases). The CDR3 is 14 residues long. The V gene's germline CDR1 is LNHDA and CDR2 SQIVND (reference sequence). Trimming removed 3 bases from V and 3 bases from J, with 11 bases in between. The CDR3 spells CASSIGSGHYGYTF. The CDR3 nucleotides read TGTGCCAGTAGTATCGGTTCAGGGCACTATGGCTACACCTTC. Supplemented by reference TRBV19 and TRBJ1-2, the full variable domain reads DGGITQSPKYLFRKEGQNVTLSCEQNLNHDAMYWYRQDPGQGLRLIYYSQIVNDFQKGDIAEGYSVSREKKESFPLTVTSAQKNPTAFYLCASSIGSGHYGYTFGSGTRLTVV.

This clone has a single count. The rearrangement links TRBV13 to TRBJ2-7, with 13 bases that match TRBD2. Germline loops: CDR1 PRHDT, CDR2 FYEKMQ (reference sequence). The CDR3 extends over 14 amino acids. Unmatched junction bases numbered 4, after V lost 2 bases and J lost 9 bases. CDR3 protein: CASSLTSGGAPQYF. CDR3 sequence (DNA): TGTGCCAGCAGCTTAACTAGCGGGGGGGCCCCGCAGTACTTC.

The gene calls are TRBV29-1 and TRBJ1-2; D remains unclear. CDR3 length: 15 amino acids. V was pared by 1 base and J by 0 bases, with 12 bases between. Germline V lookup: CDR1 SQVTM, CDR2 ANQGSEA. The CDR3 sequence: CSVEGFLGPNYGYTF. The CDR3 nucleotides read TGCAGCGTTGAAGGTTTCTTGGGCCCTAACTATGGCTACACCTTC.

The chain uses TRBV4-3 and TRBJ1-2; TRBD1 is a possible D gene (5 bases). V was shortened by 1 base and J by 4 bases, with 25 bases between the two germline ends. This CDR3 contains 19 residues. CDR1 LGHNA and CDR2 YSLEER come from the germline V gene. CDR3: CASSQAAQSPGGRRYGYTF. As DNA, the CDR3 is TGCGCCAGCAGCCAAGCGGCCCAATCTCCCGGGGGAAGGCGCTATGGCTACACCTTC.

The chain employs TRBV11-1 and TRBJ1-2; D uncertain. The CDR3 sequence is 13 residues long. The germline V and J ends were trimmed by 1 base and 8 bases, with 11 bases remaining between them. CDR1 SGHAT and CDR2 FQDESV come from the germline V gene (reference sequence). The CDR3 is CASSLERARGYTF. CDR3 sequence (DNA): TGTGCCAGCAGCTTAGAGCGGGCTCGAGGCTACACCTTC.

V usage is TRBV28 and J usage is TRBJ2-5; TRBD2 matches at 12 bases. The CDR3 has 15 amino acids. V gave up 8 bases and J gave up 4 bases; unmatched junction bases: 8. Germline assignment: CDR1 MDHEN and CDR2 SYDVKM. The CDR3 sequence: CASYPSGRELETQYF. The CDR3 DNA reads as TGTGCCAGCTATCCTAGCGGGAGGGAGTTAGAGACCCAGTACTTC.

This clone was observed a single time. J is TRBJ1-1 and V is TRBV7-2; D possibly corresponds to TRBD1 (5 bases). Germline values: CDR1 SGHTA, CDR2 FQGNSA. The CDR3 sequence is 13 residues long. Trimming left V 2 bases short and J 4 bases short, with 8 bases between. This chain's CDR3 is CASSLSDSTEAFF. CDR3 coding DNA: TGTGCCAGCAGCTTAAGTGACAGCACTGAAGCTTTCTTT.